This T cell receptor beta chain came from a study of blood T cell repertoires in COVID-19 (dated by TCRdb to the early 2020s). Concerning the study at large: Collaborator samples came from the United States, Italy and Spain and covered acute and convalescent phases of COVID-19. The material from the prospective study consisted of cDNA or gDNA derived from T cells, B-cell-depleted T cells, or PBMCs. Deeply sampled blood TCRbeta repertoires from subjects exposed to, actively infected with, or recovered from COVID-19 were included in the dataset. A freely available public database, intended as a resource for researchers studying the immune response to SARS-CoV-2, is where the repertoires were released. The samples were drawn from two sources: the first 160 participants of the ongoing ImmuneRACE study, and approximately 1,300 subjects contributed by 6 global collaborators. Sample metadata almost always included a de-identified subject ID, COVID-19 status, age in years and sex. Where available, HLA class I and class II types were taken from metadata supplied by the sample provider and were not determined by assay-based typing.

Participants in the prospective study were enrolled through a virtual design, were aged roughly 18 to 100 years, and lived in under 25 United States geographic areas. To assign participants to cohorts, the prospective study relied on clinical history that participants themselves reported in a screening survey and a study questionnaire. In the prospective study, whole blood, serum and a nasopharyngeal or oropharyngeal swab were collected from each participant by mobile phlebotomists. Participants in the prospective study had the option to provide additional blood draws and questionnaires over a roughly 2-month period. Blood samples from the prospective study were shipped frozen or at room temperature prior to DNA extraction. As concerns this clone: Its binding antigen is unknown. Base-call qualities are not available, and no considerably larger clone is one nucleotide away.

Study-wide findings and limitations: Clinical and demographic metadata were provided uncurated, with the amount varying by source and participant.

TCRbeta CDR3 regions were amplified from genomic DNA by means of the immunoSEQ Assay, a bias-controlled multiplex PCR. The authors' pipeline ran thus. Within the assay, amplification of reference gene primers was used to estimate how many nucleated cells each sample contained. To quantify the absolute abundance of each unique TCRbeta CDR3 rearrangement, sequence reads were collapsed and filtered. For each sample, productive Simpson clonality was calculated by taking the square root of Simpson's diversity index across productive rearrangements. This immuneACCESS table, as held by TCRdb, lists in-frame sequences with V and J called but not all clones. Of the missing ones, under half trace to an unresolved V gene in checked studies; the others have no known cause. V and J calls plus clone size are reproduced from that table; the DNA served to infer D and trimming. The sample contains about 210,000 clones, 87% of them found a single time. The top ten hold over 9% of the sample.

The CDR3 has 11 amino acids, counting the end cysteine and phenylalanine. CDR3 DNA is the only sequence kept; it has 33 bases, read in frame from the first base. V ends up 5 bases short and J 10 bases short, with an unmatched junction base count of 1. The germline V gene encodes CDR1 LNHDA and CDR2 SQIVND (reference sequence). The chain joins TRBV19 to TRBJ2-1, with TRBD1 identical over 8 junction bases. Sequencing input: PBMCs or T cells enriched from blood (not recorded which). The receptor was derived from a man aged 18-30 years with acute COVID-19. The CDR3 has the sequence CASSDRGEQFF. The nucleotides read TGTGCCAGTAGTGACAGGGGAGAGCAGTTCTTC.